This TCR beta chain is drawn from a study of blood T cell repertoires in COVID-19. Study context: The United States, Italy and Spain supplied acute and convalescent COVID-19 samples.

This table comes from immunoSEQ multiplex PCR, and its TCRdb copy is limited to in-frame clones, with some not included. The repertoire holds approximately 210,000 clones, with 75% to 90% as singletons. This CDR3 region has 14 residues. The junction had 6 bases not matched to a gene; V was cut back by 3 bases and J by 2 bases. CDR1 is DFQATT and CDR2 is SNEGSKA in the germline V gene (reference sequence). The rearrangement uses TRBV20-1 and TRBJ1-1, with 7 bases matching TRBD1. Sequencing was performed on peripheral blood. The sequence came from a human donor in a cohort sampled during active COVID-19. Here the CDR3 DNA reads TGCAGTGCTAGTGTGGGACAGTTAAACACTGAAGCTTTCTTT. It yields the protein CSASVGQLNTEAFF.